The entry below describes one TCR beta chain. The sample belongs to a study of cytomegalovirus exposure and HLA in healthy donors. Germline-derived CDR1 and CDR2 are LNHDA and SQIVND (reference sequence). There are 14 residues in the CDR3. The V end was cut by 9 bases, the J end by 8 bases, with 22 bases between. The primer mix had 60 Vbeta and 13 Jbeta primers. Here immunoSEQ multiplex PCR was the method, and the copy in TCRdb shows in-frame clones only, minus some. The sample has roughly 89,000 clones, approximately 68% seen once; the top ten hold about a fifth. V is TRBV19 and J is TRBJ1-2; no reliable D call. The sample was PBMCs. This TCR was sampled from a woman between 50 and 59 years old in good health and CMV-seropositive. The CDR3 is CASALGGRLGGYTF. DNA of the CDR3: TGTGCCAGCGCCCTAGGAGGGCGGCTAGGAGGCTACACCTTC.